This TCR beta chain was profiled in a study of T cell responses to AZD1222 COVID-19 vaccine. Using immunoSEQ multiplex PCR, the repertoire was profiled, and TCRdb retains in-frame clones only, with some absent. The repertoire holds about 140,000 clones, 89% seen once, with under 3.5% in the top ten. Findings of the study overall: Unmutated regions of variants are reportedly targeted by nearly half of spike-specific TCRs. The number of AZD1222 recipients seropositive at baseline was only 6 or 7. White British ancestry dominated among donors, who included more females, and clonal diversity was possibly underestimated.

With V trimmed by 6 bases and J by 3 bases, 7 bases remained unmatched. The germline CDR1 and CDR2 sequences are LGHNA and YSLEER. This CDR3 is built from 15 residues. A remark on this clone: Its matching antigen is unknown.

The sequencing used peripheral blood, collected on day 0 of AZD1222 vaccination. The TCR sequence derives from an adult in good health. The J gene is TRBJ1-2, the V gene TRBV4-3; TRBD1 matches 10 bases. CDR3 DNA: TGCGCCAGCAGTTCCCGACAGGGGGCCTACTATGGCTACACCTTC. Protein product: CASSSRQGAYYGYTF.